This T cell receptor beta chain appears in the sequencing data of a study of early T cells in non-severe SARS-CoV-2 infection. This clonotype was counted ten times or more. Its matching antigen is unknown. J gave up 4 bases and V 3 bases, and 3 bases lay outside the gene matches. Germline CDR1 is KGHSH and CDR2 is LQKENI. The CDR3 is made up of 14 amino acids. Each cDNA molecule carried a unique molecular identifier. Using its own MiXCR run on the 5' RACE reads, TCRdb lists one record per CDR3 protein. The table has about 26,000 distinct CDR3 sequences, about 4.1% seen once. General observations from the study: Anti-spike CD8 specificities were favored by VDJdb matching, whose results missed private and CD4 specificities.

This TCR derives from an adult who was a healthcare worker with PCR-confirmed SARS-CoV-2 infection or an uninfected control (not recorded which). What was sequenced was whole blood. The V call is TRBV18, the J call TRBJ1-2; TRBD1 matches at 9 bases. CDR3 DNA: TGTGCCAGCTCACCTGGACAGGGGCCCTATGGCTACACCTTC. Its protein product is CASSPGQGPYGYTF.